This entry features one TCR beta chain sequence. Its antigen remains unknown. These data belong to a study of vaccination and CD4 T cells after COVID-19. V was trimmed by 5 bases and J by 6 bases, leaving 13 bases between them. Germline assignment: CDR1 WSHSY and CDR2 SAAADI. The CDR3 consists of 14 residues. Oncomine TCR Beta short-read sequencing was applied to DNA from cultured CD4+ T cells. Via MiXCR, TCRdb re-called the PCR reads, giving one row per CDR3 protein. The table records about 14,000 distinct CDR3 sequences, about 28% of them present only once. The treatment is: roughly ten-day PBMC culture with coronavirus spike peptide pools or control peptides (ViraFEST assay).

The receptor's source is a human donor with COVID-19. Sequenced material: cultured CD4+ T cells from blood. This chain joins TRBV10-2 and TRBJ1-4, with D hard to call. CDR3 bases: TGCGCCAGCAGTAAAACGGATCCGTATGAAAAACTGTTTTTT. This gives the protein CASSKTDPYEKLFF.